This T cell receptor beta chain was sequenced in a study of cytomegalovirus exposure and HLA in healthy donors. Study-wide findings and caveats: A classifier reportedly called cytomegalovirus status with high sensitivity and specificity. Later analysis identified 15,000 to 20,000 TCR beta sequences associated with HLA alleles, using a false discovery rate threshold of 0.05.

This clone was recorded once. What it binds is unknown. Researchers ran the PCR with 60 Vbeta and 13 Jbeta primers. Generated by immunoSEQ multiplex PCR, the TCRdb table keeps only in-frame clones and is missing some. Of about 180,000 clones in the sample, 77% were seen once. V lost 6 bases and J lost 5; bases outside the gene matches: 4. The CDR3 covers 13 residues. Germline V gives CDR1 MNHEY, CDR2 SMNVEV (reference sequence). The TCR comes from a man aged 18-30 years in good health and CMV-seronegative. The specimen was PBMCs. J is TRBJ1-2 and V is TRBV27; 9 bases are a match to TRBD1. DNA for the CDR3: TGTGCCAGCAGCCTGGACAGGGGTTATGGCTACACCTTC. Its translation is CASSLDRGYGYTF.